The present TCR beta chain was sequenced within a study of blood T cells in healthy people across ages (dated by TCRdb to between 2015 and 2016). Notes on the research overall: Template switching captured roughly one uniquely barcoded TCR beta cDNA molecule per two T cells in model experiments. Age-related changes in TCR beta repertoire diversity were measured in the study by deep sequencing normalized with unique cDNA molecular identifiers. The donors were divided into four age groups: young (average around 17 years), middle-aged (approximately 39), aged (about 61) and long-lived (roughly 82). Donors of different ages were randomly distributed across sequencing lanes to avoid experimental bias. For two donors (one aged 18 to 29 and one aged 80 or older), the study analyzed two additional independent replicas of 1 million unique cDNA reads from the same blood draw.

Trimming costs V 8 bases and J 3 bases, and their ends lie 15 bases apart. The CDR3 measures 14 amino acids from cysteine to phenylalanine. Solely the CDR3 DNA is kept, with 42 bases framed from the first base. Via the germline V gene, CDR1 is MNHEY and CDR2 SVGAGI. The donors were 40 or so Caucasian individuals from Russia, aged about 6 to 95 years, who were systemically healthy. Each donor gave roughly 11 milliliters of peripheral blood, drawn into EDTA-treated Vacutainer tubes. Ficoll-Paque density-gradient centrifugation was used to isolate PBMCs, with at least 6.5 million obtained per sample. Total RNA, at least 5 micrograms per sample, was extracted from PBMCs with Trizol reagent. Naive CD45RAhigh/CD27high T cell percentages were measured by flow cytometry on a PBMC aliquot from every donor. Worth noting for this clonotype: It has no known antigen specificity. One base away there is no much larger clone; base qualities are not given.

Summary of the overall study and its limitations: Compared with the aged group, the long-lived group had more naive CD4+ T cells, fewer expanded clones and increased TCR diversity, a pattern suggesting age selection. Because profiling used bulk unsorted PBMCs, naive and antigen-experienced compartments could not be compared conclusively. Observed TCR beta diversity per million T cells fell roughly linearly with age, and a significant reduction was already apparent by age around 40. Estimates of total diversity from one million sequenced T cells were regarded as lower bounds and underestimates. The CMV infection status of donors was not known, potentially confounding age-related changes in expanded clonotypes. A strong correlation was found between observed TCR beta diversity and the percentage of naive T cells measured by flow cytometry.

Libraries were made using 5' RACE. Sequencer: Illumina HiSeq 2500. A second PCR of about 6 to 11 cycles was performed with a sample-barcoded 5' primer and a J-beta primer mix. Each TCR beta cDNA molecule received a unique molecular identifier from a template-switch 5' adaptor carrying 12 random nucleotides. Each sample yielded at least 2.5 million CDR3-containing paired-end reads. The Mint cDNA synthesis kit, primed by a TRBC-specific oligonucleotide, was used to synthesize first-strand cDNA from all RNA. Following uracil-DNA glycosylase treatment, all cDNA underwent a first 18-cycle PCR with the universal primers M1SS and BC2_uni_R. On the authors' methods: For normalization, 1 million high-quality reads, each with a distinct molecular identifier, were randomly selected from each sample. Instead of being binned into consensus sequences, reads with shared molecular identifiers were discarded. CDR3 identification, clonotype clustering and error correction used MiTCR with a Q25 quality threshold and the strictest error-elimination algorithm. A nonparametric unseen species model with Euler transformation was used to estimate lower-bound total TCR beta diversity. TCRdb reworked the public reads: Q25 trimming with fastp, MiXCR clone assembly, productive beta chains retained. For every CDR3 protein sequence, its rows merge into one entry that carries the most common genes and DNA. The V and J calls were not made by the authors but by TCRdb's processing. The sample yields approximately 1.5 million distinct CDR3 sequences; approximately 43% were counted once. In total, the top ten clones hold about 3.8% of the sample.

The chain employs TRBV6-5 and TRBJ2-3, and the D gene may be TRBD2, 6 bases matching. Material: blood. This clonotype was obtained from a woman in her late teens or twenties in good health. For the CDR3, the sequence is CASCPRGPTDTQYF. The DNA sequence is as follows: TGTGCCAGCTGCCCGCGGGGACCGACAGATACGCAGTATTTT.